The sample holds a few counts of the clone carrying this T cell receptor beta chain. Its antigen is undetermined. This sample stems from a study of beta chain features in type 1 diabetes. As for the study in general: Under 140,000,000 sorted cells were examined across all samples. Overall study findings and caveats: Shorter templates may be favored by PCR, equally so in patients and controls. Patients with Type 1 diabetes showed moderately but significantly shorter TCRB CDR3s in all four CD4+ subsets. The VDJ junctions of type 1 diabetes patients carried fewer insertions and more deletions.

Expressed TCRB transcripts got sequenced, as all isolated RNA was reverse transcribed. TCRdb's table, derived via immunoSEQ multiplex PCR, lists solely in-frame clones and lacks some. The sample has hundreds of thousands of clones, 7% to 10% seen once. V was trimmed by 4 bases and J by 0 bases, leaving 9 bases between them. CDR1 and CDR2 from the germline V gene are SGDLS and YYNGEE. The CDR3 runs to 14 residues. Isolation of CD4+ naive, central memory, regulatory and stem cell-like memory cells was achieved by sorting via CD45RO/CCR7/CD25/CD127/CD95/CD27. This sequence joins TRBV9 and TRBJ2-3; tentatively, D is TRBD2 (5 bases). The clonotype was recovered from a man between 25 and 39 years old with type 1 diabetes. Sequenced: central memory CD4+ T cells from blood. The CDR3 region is CASSIGESTDTQYF. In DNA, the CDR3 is TGTGCCAGCAGCATTGGGGAGAGCACAGATACGCAGTATTTT.